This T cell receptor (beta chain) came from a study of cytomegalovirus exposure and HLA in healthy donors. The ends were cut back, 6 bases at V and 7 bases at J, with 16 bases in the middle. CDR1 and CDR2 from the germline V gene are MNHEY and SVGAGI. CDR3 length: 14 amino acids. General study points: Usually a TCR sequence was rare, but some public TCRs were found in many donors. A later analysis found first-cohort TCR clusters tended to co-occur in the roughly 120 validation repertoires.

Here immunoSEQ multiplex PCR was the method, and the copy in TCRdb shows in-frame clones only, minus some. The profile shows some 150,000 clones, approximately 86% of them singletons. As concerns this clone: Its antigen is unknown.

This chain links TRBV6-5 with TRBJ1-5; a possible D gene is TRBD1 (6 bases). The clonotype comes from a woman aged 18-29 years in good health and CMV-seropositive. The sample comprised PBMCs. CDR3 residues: CASSRQAGWQPQHF. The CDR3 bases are TGTGCCAGCAGCAGACAGGCTGGGTGGCAGCCCCAGCATTTT.